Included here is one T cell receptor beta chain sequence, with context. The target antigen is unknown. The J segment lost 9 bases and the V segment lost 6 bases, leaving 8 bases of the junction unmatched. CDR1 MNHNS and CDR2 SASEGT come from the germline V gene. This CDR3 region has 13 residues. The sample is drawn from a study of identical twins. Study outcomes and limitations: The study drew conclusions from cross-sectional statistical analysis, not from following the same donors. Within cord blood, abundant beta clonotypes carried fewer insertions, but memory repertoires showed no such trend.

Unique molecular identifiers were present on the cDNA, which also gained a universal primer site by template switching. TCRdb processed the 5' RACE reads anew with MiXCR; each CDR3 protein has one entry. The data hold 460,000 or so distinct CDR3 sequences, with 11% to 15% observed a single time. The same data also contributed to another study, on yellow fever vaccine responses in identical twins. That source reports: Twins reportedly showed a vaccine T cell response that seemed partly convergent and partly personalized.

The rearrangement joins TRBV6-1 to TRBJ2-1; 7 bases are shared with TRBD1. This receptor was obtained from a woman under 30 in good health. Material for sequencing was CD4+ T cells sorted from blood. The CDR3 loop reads CASRTYRGTEQFF. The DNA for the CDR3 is TGTGCCAGCAGAACATACAGGGGTACTGAGCAGTTCTTC.